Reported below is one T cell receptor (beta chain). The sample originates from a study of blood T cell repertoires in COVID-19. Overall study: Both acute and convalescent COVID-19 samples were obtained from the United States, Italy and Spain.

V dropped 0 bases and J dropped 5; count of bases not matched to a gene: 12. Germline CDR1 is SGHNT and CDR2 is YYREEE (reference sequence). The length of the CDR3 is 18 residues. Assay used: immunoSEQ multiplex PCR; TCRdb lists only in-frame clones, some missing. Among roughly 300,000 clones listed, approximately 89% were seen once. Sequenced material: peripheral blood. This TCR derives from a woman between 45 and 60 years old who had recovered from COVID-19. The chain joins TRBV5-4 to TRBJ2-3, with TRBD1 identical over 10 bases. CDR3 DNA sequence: TGTGCCAGCAGCTTGGGAGGTGGCGGGACAGGGGTGGTAGATACGCAGTATTTT. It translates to CASSLGGGGTGVVDTQYF.